These 25 T cell receptor beta chains were sequenced from one sample in a study of blood T cells in healthy people across ages. The authors ran a second PCR of roughly 6 to 12 cycles using a sample-barcoded 5' primer and a J-beta primer mix. Via MiXCR, TCRdb re-called the 5' RACE reads, giving one row per CDR3 protein. The sample lists about a million distinct CDR3 sequences; just over 50% were seen once. Specimen: blood. These receptor sequences come from a woman in her fifties or sixties in good health.

The chain uses TRBV24-1 and TRBJ1-1; 8 positions match TRBD1. V lost 4 bases and J lost 5; bases outside the gene matches: 8. The germline gives CDR1 KGHDR, CDR2 SFDVKD. The CDR3 extends over 15 amino acids. The DNA for the CDR3 is TGTGCCACCAGTGACAGCGGGACAGGCCGTACTGAAGCTTTCTTT. Translating it yields CATSDSGTGRTEAFF.

This clonotype was recorded a few times. V usage is TRBV27 and J usage is TRBJ2-1; D remains unclear. V lost 4 bases, J lost 3 bases, and 4 bases lay in between. The germline gives CDR1 MNHEY, CDR2 SMNVEV (reference sequence). The CDR3 contains 12 residues. The CDR3: CASSYDYNEQFF. CDR3 nucleotide sequence: TGTGCCAGCAGTTACGACTACAATGAGCAGTTCTTC.

This clonotype was observed a handful of times. J is TRBJ2-7 and V is TRBV12-3 or TRBV12-4, with 7 bases that match TRBD2. Germline trimming cut 6 bases from V and 3 bases from J; bases unmatched to any gene: 11. This CDR3 is 15 amino acids long. The CDR3 DNA follows: TGTGCCAGCAGGTCTCGGGAGGCCGTTTACTACGAGCAGTACTTC. Translation gives CASRSREAVYYEQYF.

In this sample, this clonotype turned up once. The J gene is TRBJ2-3, the V gene TRBV10-3; 7 bases map to TRBD1. The CDR3 sequence is 10 residues long. CDR1 ENHRY and CDR2 SYGVKD come from the germline V gene. V gave up 11 bases and J gave up 8 bases; unmatched junction bases: 4. CDR3 in amino acids: CAVDRATQYF. The CDR3 coding sequence is TGTGCCGTAGACAGGGCTACGCAGTATTTT.

The gene calls are TRBV28 and TRBJ2-7, with D hard to call. V was trimmed by 4 bases and J by 2 bases, leaving 12 bases between them. Germline CDR1 is MDHEN and CDR2 is SYDVKM. The CDR3 contains 14 residues. The CDR3 here is CASSWVGSPYEQYF. The CDR3 DNA reads TGTGCCAGCAGTTGGGTCGGGTCTCCCTACGAGCAGTACTTC.

The chain is built from TRBV10-3 and TRBJ2-5, with a tentative D call TRBD2 (7 bases). Matching the DNA end better, TRBJ2-7 makes the J call doubtful. The CDR3 is 14 residues long. Germline V gene sequence: CDR1 ENHRY, CDR2 SYGVKD. CDR3 bases: TGTGCCATCAGGGGAGGGGGAGGTCCGTACGAGCAGTACTTC. Translation gives CAIRGGGGPYEQYF.

The V gene is TRBV20-1, the J gene TRBJ2-6; TRBD1 matches 10 bases. Looked up from germline, CDR1 is DFQATT and CDR2 is SNEGSKA (reference sequence). The V and J ends lost 0 bases and 4 bases, in that order; junction bases with no gene match: 6. This CDR3 is 17 amino acids long. The CDR3 DNA reads TGCAGTGCTAGAGATCTAGGACAGGGGGTGGGGGCCAACGTCCTGACTTTC. Protein sequence: CSARDLGQGVGANVLTF.

The sample holds one count of this clonotype. The gene calls are TRBV5-1 and TRBJ2-6; D is unresolved. Germline-derived CDR1 and CDR2 are SGHRS and YFSETQ. The CDR3 spans 18 residues. Between the trimmed V and J ends, which lost 4 bases and 0 bases, there was a span of 17 bases. The CDR3 DNA reads as TGCGCCAGCAGCAAACTCCCCACTTGGAGCTCTGGGGCCAACGTCCTGACTTTC. The encoded protein is CASSKLPTWSSGANVLTF.

This chain connects TRBV6-1 to TRBJ2-5; D not certain. The CDR3 spans 13 residues. Looked up from germline, CDR1 is MNHNS and CDR2 is SASEGT. Deletions cut 5 bases from V and 6 bases from J, with 13 bases between. In nucleotides, the CDR3 is TGTGCCAGCAGTTATAACAACGCCCAGACCCAGTACTTC. It codes for CASSYNNAQTQYF.

V gene TRBV3-1 combines with J gene TRBJ2-3; TRBD2 might be the D (5 bases). The CDR3 extends over 17 amino acids. Germline CDR1 LGHDT, CDR2 YNNKEL (reference sequence). Trimming pared 1 base from V and 0 bases from J, leaving 14 bases between. CDR3 DNA: TGTGCCAGCAGCCAAGCCCCGTGGGCGGGTAGCACAGATACGCAGTATTTT. Translation gives CASSQAPWAGSTDTQYF.

The chain joins TRBV28 to TRBJ2-4; tentatively, D is TRBD1 (6 bases). V was cut by 10 bases and J by 13 bases, with 20 bases left in between. This CDR3 spans 12 amino acids. Germline CDR1 and CDR2: MDHEN and SYDVKM. CDR3 sequence: CATGQNLGAQYF. The CDR3 DNA reads TGTGCCACCGGACAGAACCTCGGGGCCCAGTACTTC.

The chain combines TRBV5-1 with TRBJ2-2; tentatively, D is TRBD2 (6 bases). CDR3 length equals 16 residues. V gave up 0 bases and J gave up 5 bases, with 14 bases separating them. From germline, CDR1 is SGHRS and CDR2 YFSETQ. Written as DNA, the CDR3 is TGCGCCAGCAGCTTGGCCTCTAGCGCGGCGACCGGGGAGCTGTTTTTT. It translates to CASSLASSAATGELFF.

This clonotype was seen at least ten times. The chain recombines TRBV27 with TRBJ1-6; 8 bases agree with TRBD1. Germline trimming cut 6 bases from V and 7 bases from J; bases unmatched to any gene: 2. The germline gives CDR1 MNHEY, CDR2 SMNVEV (reference sequence). CDR3 length equals 13 residues. The CDR3 nucleotides read TGTGCCAGCAGCCGGGACAGGAATTCACCCCTCCACTTT. This sequence encodes CASSRDRNSPLHF.

This clonotype appeared a few times. This chain joins TRBV7-9 and TRBJ2-3; no clear D gene. Germline V gene sequence: CDR1 SEHNR, CDR2 FQNEAQ (reference sequence). The CDR3 is 14 residues long. Trimming removed 2 bases from V and 6 bases from J, with 12 bases in between. The CDR3 spells CASSLTLSLDTQYF. The DNA of the CDR3 is TGTGCCAGCAGCTTAACACTCAGTCTGGATACGCAGTATTTT.

V is TRBV7-2 and J is TRBJ2-5; D remains ambiguous. CDR1 is SGHTA, CDR2 FQGNSA, per germline. V lost 1 base and J 4 bases, leaving 19 bases between the germline ends. The CDR3 is made up of 17 amino acids. This CDR3 is CASSLEKGPNTGETQYF. CDR3 nucleotide sequence: TGTGCCAGCAGCTTAGAGAAAGGACCAAATACGGGAGAGACCCAGTACTTC.

This clonotype appeared many times. The chain joins TRBV13 to TRBJ2-1, with D perhaps matching TRBD1 (5 bases). Trimming stripped 5 bases from V and 9 bases from J, with 14 bases between. The CDR3 has 13 amino acids. CDR1 PRHDT and CDR2 FYEKMQ come from the germline V gene (reference sequence). The DNA for the CDR3 is TGTGCCAGCAGCGCCGATTGGGGCGGTGAGCAGTTCTTC. Translating gives CASSADWGGEQFF.

This clonotype was observed many times. V and J are TRBV29-1 and TRBJ2-5; D remains unclear. CDR3 size: 11 residues. Germline CDR1 SQVTM, CDR2 ANQGSEA. Trimming removed 6 bases from V and 5 bases from J, with 10 bases in between. The CDR3 is CSVDEWETQYF. The DNA for the CDR3 is TGCAGCGTGGATGAGTGGGAGACCCAGTACTTC.

This CDR3 is CASSQKRVLETQYF. The CDR3 nucleotides are TGTGCCAGCTCACAGAAAAGGGTCCTGGAGACCCAGTACTTC. The V and J genes are TRBV18 and TRBJ2-7; no clear D. The J call may be faulty, since TRBJ2-5 better matches the DNA end. This CDR3 is built from 14 residues. CDR1 and CDR2 (germline): KGHSH, LQKENI.

V is TRBV27 and J is TRBJ2-7; D ambiguous. The V and J ends lost 6 bases and 2 bases respectively, with 11 bases between them. CDR1 is MNHEY and CDR2 is SMNVEV in the germline V gene (reference sequence). The CDR3 spans 13 residues. The chain's CDR3 is CASSNHATYEQYF. The CDR3, as DNA: TGTGCCAGCAGCAATCACGCCACCTACGAGCAGTACTTC.

The V gene is TRBV7-9, the J gene TRBJ2-7; D unclear. V gave up 0 bases and J gave up 7 bases, with 10 bases separating them. Looked up from germline, CDR1 is SEHNR and CDR2 is FQNEAQ (reference sequence). This CDR3 is 13 amino acids long. This chain's CDR3 is CASSLAAWGEQYF. The CDR3 bases are TGTGCCAGCAGCTTAGCGGCCTGGGGTGAGCAGTACTTC.

This clonotype was seen a handful of times. V and J are TRBV29-1 and TRBJ2-7; 10 nucleotides match TRBD2. V was pared by 3 bases and J by 1 base, with 6 bases of the junction left unmatched. Germline assignment: CDR1 SQVTM and CDR2 ANQGSEA. The CDR3 covers 15 residues. As DNA, the CDR3 is TGCAGCGTTGATGGACTAGCGGAGCCATCCTACGAGCAGTACTTC. Protein sequence: CSVDGLAEPSYEQYF.

Only a few counts were recorded for this clonotype. V usage is TRBV7-9 and J usage is TRBJ2-5; 7 positions agree with TRBD2. Germline V gives CDR1 SEHNR, CDR2 FQNEAQ (reference sequence). This CDR3 spans 15 amino acids. The junction had 17 bases not matched to a gene; V was cut back by 5 bases and J by 11 bases. This chain's CDR3 is CASSLGAREASMQYF. The CDR3 DNA reads TGTGCCAGCAGCCTCGGAGCCCGGGAGGCCAGTATGCAGTACTTC.

Here the CDR3 DNA reads TGTGCCAGCAGTCTACTCCGCCGGGAGCAGTACTTC. Translated: CASSLLRREQYF. The J gene is TRBJ2-7, the V gene TRBV28; unclear D gene. This CDR3 has 12 amino acids. CDR1 MDHEN and CDR2 SYDVKM come from the germline V gene. V shed 5 bases and J shed 7 bases, with 12 bases lying between them.

Only a few counts were recorded for this clonotype. The chain is built from TRBV6-5 and TRBJ1-6; D is unresolved. CDR1 and CDR2 from the germline V gene are MNHEY and SVGAGI. CDR3 size: 16 residues. V dropped 0 bases and J dropped 0 bases, with 6 bases sitting between them. The CDR3 bases are TGTGCCAGCAGTTACTCGGCAAGCTCCTATAATTCACCCCTCCACTTT. It codes for CASSYSASSYNSPLHF.

The chain has TRBV18 and TRBJ2-6; D tentatively reads TRBD1 or TRBD2 (5 bases each). Germline-derived CDR1 and CDR2 are KGHSH and LQKENI. The CDR3 has 15 residues. V was shortened by 3 bases and J by 4 bases, with 10 bases between the two germline ends. CDR3 sequence reads: CASSPGEPGANVLTF. The DNA for the CDR3 is TGTGCCAGCTCACCGGGGGAACCCGGGGCCAACGTCCTGACTTTC.